Below, 20 T cell receptor beta chains from the same sample are listed, as sequenced in a study of blood T cell repertoires in COVID-19. Using immunoSEQ multiplex PCR, the repertoire was profiled, and TCRdb retains in-frame clones only, with some absent. The sample includes 45,000 to 50,000 clones, about three quarters of them seen just once. The material sequenced was peripheral blood. These receptors were collected from a human donor with active or convalescent COVID-19. The donor label of this sample is uncertain.

J is TRBJ2-3 and V is TRBV12-5; 7 bases fit TRBD1. Germline V gene sequence: CDR1 LGHNT, CDR2 FRNRAP. The length of the CDR3 is 13 residues. Trimming took 3 bases from V and 11 from J; bases not matched to a gene: 8. The CDR3 coding sequence is TGTGCTAGTGGTTTCTTGGAAGGGGGCCAGCAGTATTTT. Translation gives CASGFLEGGQQYF.

This clone was detected a few times. V gene TRBV12-3 or TRBV12-4 combines with J gene TRBJ1-5; D unclear. The CDR3 runs to 12 residues. The V gene lost 5 bases and the J gene lost 2 bases, with 4 bases spanning the gap. CDR3 loop: CASSTGNQPQHF. CDR3 in DNA: TGTGCCAGCAGTACAGGCAATCAGCCCCAGCATTTT.

This chain connects TRBV5-1 to TRBJ1-5, with a possible D match to TRBD1 (5 bases). V lost 4 bases and J lost 7, with 15 bases in between. Germline V lookup: CDR1 SGHRS, CDR2 YFSETQ. The length of the CDR3 is 14 residues. CDR3 coding DNA: TGCGCCAGCAGCGAACGGGGTGGGGGGCAGCCCCAGCATTTT. Its protein product is CASSERGGGQPQHF.

The rearrangement joins TRBV11-3 to TRBJ2-1; a weak D match, TRBD2 (5 bases). CDR1 is SGHNT, CDR2 YENEEA, per germline. Trimming took 6 bases from V and 0 from J, leaving 12 bases between them. The CDR3 consists of 15 residues. CDR3 nucleotide sequence: TGTGCCAGCAGTAGAGGGAGTAGCTCCTACAATGAGCAGTTCTTC. As protein: CASSRGSSSYNEQFF.

This clone was observed once. The chain joins TRBV5-1 to TRBJ2-3; 11 nucleotides line up with TRBD2. With 4 bases clipped from V and 3 bases from J, the junction kept 7 bases outside the gene matches. Germline V gene data show CDR1 as SGHRS and CDR2 as YFSETQ. This CDR3 spans 16 amino acids. CDR3 sequence: CASSQLTSGRTDTQYF. The CDR3 DNA is TGCGCCAGCAGCCAACTCACTAGCGGGAGAACAGATACGCAGTATTTT.

V usage is TRBV6-5 and J usage is TRBJ2-3, with D possibly TRBD2 on 6 matching bases. Germline CDR1 and CDR2: MNHEY and SVGAGI. CDR3 length equals 14 residues. V was trimmed by 6 bases and J by 4 bases, leaving 14 bases between them. CDR3 DNA sequence: TGTGCCAGCAGACGGGACTTCGGTGCAGATACGCAGTATTTT. Protein: CASRRDFGADTQYF.

The chain joins TRBV5-1 to TRBJ2-1; D might be TRBD1 (6 bases). The V gene lost 6 bases and the J gene lost 0 bases, with 13 bases spanning the gap. Germline V gives CDR1 SGHRS, CDR2 YFSETQ. The CDR3 totals 15 residues. DNA of the CDR3: TGCGCCAGCATGGGACACCACGGCTCCTACAATGAGCAGTTCTTC. Its protein product is CASMGHHGSYNEQFF.

By proportion, this clone is large. J is TRBJ1-5 and V is TRBV7-2, with D unclear. With 7 bases removed from V and 0 bases from J, the gap between germline ends came to 13 bases. The CDR3 consists of 15 residues. The germline V gene has CDR1 SGHTA and CDR2 FQGNSA. CDR3 DNA sequence: TGTGCCAGCATGGAGGAACTCCTTAGCAATCAGCCCCAGCATTTT. It yields the protein CASMEELLSNQPQHF.

The rearrangement links TRBV27 to TRBJ1-4; D unclear. V lost 1 base, J lost 8 bases, and 17 bases lay in between. The CDR3 is made up of 16 amino acids. Germline lookup yields CDR1 MNHEY and CDR2 SMNVEV (reference sequence). The CDR3 loop is CASSLFRPSVGEKLFF. CDR3 sequence (DNA): TGTGCCAGCAGTTTATTTCGGCCCTCGGTCGGGGAAAAACTGTTTTTT.

This clone has more than one count but fewer than ten. This chain uses TRBV7-9 with TRBJ2-2; D unclear. CDR1 and CDR2 from the germline V gene are SEHNR and FQNEAQ (reference sequence). V was shortened by 2 bases and J by 2 bases, with 9 bases between the two germline ends. The CDR3 spans 15 residues. The CDR3 nucleotides read TGTGCCAGCAGCTTAAATACGGTTAACACCGGGGAGCTGTTTTTT. Translated: CASSLNTVNTGELFF.

V usage is TRBV5-5 and J usage is TRBJ1-6; D might be TRBD1 (5 bases). V was trimmed by 3 bases and J by 9 bases, leaving 10 bases between them. This CDR3 has 13 residues. Germline assignment: CDR1 SGHKS and CDR2 YYEKEE (reference sequence). The CDR3 loop reads CASSWGSGSPLHF. The CDR3 DNA reads as TGTGCCAGCAGCTGGGGCTCTGGTTCACCCCTCCACTTT. Looking up the rest from reference TRBV5-5 and TRBJ1-6 gives the full variable domain: DAGVTQSPTHLIKTRGQQVTLRCSPISGHKSVSWYQQVLGQGPQFIFQYYEKEERGRGNFPDRFSARQFPNYSSELNVNALLLGDSALYLCASSWGSGSPLHFGNGTRLTVT.

This sequence joins TRBV4-2 and TRBJ2-7; 10 positions match TRBD2. The germline CDR1 and CDR2 sequences are LGHNA and YNFKEQ. Trimming removed 10 bases from V and 6 bases from J; junction bases left unmatched: 9. The CDR3 is made up of 13 amino acids. For the CDR3, the DNA is TGTGCCACCCGAGGGACTAGCGACGTCGAGCAGTACTTC. Its protein product is CATRGTSDVEQYF.

The rearrangement uses TRBV28 and TRBJ1-4; D is uncertain. In germline, CDR1 is MDHEN, CDR2 SYDVKM. With 6 bases removed from V and 5 bases from J, the gap between germline ends came to 4 bases. The CDR3 totals 11 residues. CDR3 in amino acids: CASSLNEKLFF. CDR3 bases: TGTGCCAGCAGCCTGAATGAAAAACTGTTTTTT.

The chain employs TRBV4-1 and TRBJ1-6, with TRBD1 identical over 9 bases. V was pared by 0 bases and J by 14 bases, with 8 bases of the junction left unmatched. The CDR3 totals 15 residues. Germline V CDR1 and CDR2: MGHRA, YSYEKL. CDR3 region: CASSQDTQGARALHF. CDR3 sequence (DNA): TGCGCCAGCAGCCAAGATACACAGGGGGCTCGAGCCCTCCACTTT.

V gene TRBV29-1 combines with J gene TRBJ2-1, with 14 bases that match TRBD2. Germline loops: CDR1 SQVTM, CDR2 ANQGSEA. The CDR3 consists of 18 residues. The J segment lost 7 bases and the V segment lost 7 bases, leaving 18 bases of the junction unmatched. For the CDR3, the DNA is TGCAGCGCTCCAAGATTTGGGTTAGGGACTAGCGGGAGAAATGAGCAGTTCTTC. The encoded protein is CSAPRFGLGTSGRNEQFF.

To note about this clone: Relative to the germline gene, one junction end is altered; a read error may explain this. The chain uses TRBV7-7 and TRBJ1-2; 9 bases are a match to TRBD1. The CDR3 spans 19 residues. The germline V gene has CDR1 SSHAT and CDR2 FNYEAQ (reference sequence). CDR3 sequence reads: CASSLGREKTPGQGLGYTF. The CDR3 DNA is TGTGCTAGCAGCTTAGGCCGGGAAAAGACGCCGGGACAGGGACTTGGCTACACCTTC.

The CDR3 spells CASSLVQGSYEQYF. The CDR3 DNA follows: TGTGCCAGCAGCTTAGTTCAGGGATCCTACGAGCAGTACTTC. The gene calls are TRBV11-2 and TRBJ2-7; tentatively, D is TRBD1 (5 bases). Trimming pared 1 base from V and 1 base from J, leaving 8 bases between. The germline V gene has CDR1 SGHAT and CDR2 FQNNGV. The CDR3 contains 14 residues.

This clone was seen a handful of times. The same CDR3 also results from other DNA sequences found in this sample. The chain couples TRBV9 to TRBJ2-1; 9 nucleotides match TRBD2. Germline CDR1 and CDR2: SGDLS and YYNGEE. Unmatched junction bases numbered 1, after V lost 2 bases and J lost 1 base. This CDR3 contains 15 residues. CDR3 bases: TGTGCCAGCAGCGTCGCGGGAGGGTCCTACAATGAGCAGTTCTTC. It specifies CASSVAGGSYNEQFF.

The chain links TRBV25-1 to TRBJ1-6; D possibly corresponds to TRBD1 (5 bases). With 4 bases removed from V and 11 bases from J, the gap between germline ends came to 15 bases. The CDR3 spans 14 residues. CDR1 is MGHDK and CDR2 is SYGVNS in the germline V gene. CDR3 in amino acids: CASSADILWAPLHF. The CDR3 DNA reads as TGTGCCAGCAGTGCGGACATTTTGTGGGCACCCCTCCACTTT. Together with reference TRBV25-1 and TRBJ1-6, the CDR3 gives the full variable domain: EADIYQTPRYLVIGTGKKITLECSQTMGHDKMYWYQQDPGMELHLIHYSYGVNSTEKGDLSSESTVSRIRTEHFPLTLESARPSHTSQYLCASSADILWAPLHFGNGTRLTVT.

This clone was detected a few times. This chain uses TRBV5-1 with TRBJ1-1, with 7 bases that match TRBD1. Trimming at V came to 4 bases and at J to 5 bases, leaving 8 bases not matched to a gene. The CDR3 length is 14 residues. Germline V gene lookup returns CDR1 SGHRS and CDR2 YFSETQ. The CDR3 region is CASSVENRGTEAFF. CDR3 nucleotides: TGCGCCAGCAGCGTGGAGAACAGGGGAACTGAAGCTTTCTTT.